This TCR beta chain is drawn from a study of cytomegalovirus exposure and HLA in healthy donors. Study-wide points: Associated with cytomegalovirus, according to the listing, were around 160 TCR beta chains. Looking again later, the authors saw that most CMV-associated TCR beta chains seemed HLA-restricted.

The primer mix had 60 Vbeta and 13 Jbeta primers. Profiled with immunoSEQ multiplex PCR; TCRdb holds only in-frame clones, not every one. The sample carries about 160,000 clones, roughly 80% recorded once. In the case of this clone: Its matching antigen is unknown.

The CDR3 covers 15 residues. CDR1 SNHLY and CDR2 FYNNEI come from the germline V gene. Trimming removed 3 bases from V and 0 bases from J, with 10 bases in between. This TCR was sampled from a woman aged 18-29 years in good health and CMV-seronegative. The gene calls are TRBV2 and TRBJ2-3; weak D call: TRBD2 (6 bases). Source material: PBMCs. The CDR3 is CASSDIAASTDTQYF. DNA for the CDR3: TGTGCCAGCAGTGACATAGCGGCTAGCACAGATACGCAGTATTTT.